A single sample is the source of the 30 T cell receptor beta chains below, sequenced in a study of cytomegalovirus exposure and HLA in healthy donors. The PCR was carried out with 60 Vbeta primers and 13 Jbeta primers. Using immunoSEQ multiplex PCR, the repertoire was profiled, and TCRdb retains in-frame clones only, with some absent. The data contain some 150,000 clones, less than 90% of them singletons. The sample comprised PBMCs. The receptor set was obtained from a woman in her forties or fifties in good health and CMV-seropositive.

The V and J genes are TRBV5-1 and TRBJ1-3; D might be TRBD1 (6 bases). The CDR3 is 16 amino acids. Germline V gene data show CDR1 as SGHRS and CDR2 as YFSETQ. V lost 4 bases to trimming and J lost 0 bases, with 14 bases between them. CDR3 coding DNA: TGCGCCAGCAGCCAAGCACAGGGTCGCTCTGGAAACACCATATATTTT. Amino acids: CASSQAQGRSGNTIYF.

The rearrangement joins TRBV7-9 to TRBJ1-5; D possibly corresponds to TRBD1 (5 bases). Germline CDR1 SEHNR, CDR2 FQNEAQ (reference sequence). Trimming shortened V by 1 base and J by 4 bases, and 11 bases separated the two germline ends. The CDR3 contains 15 residues. The CDR3 bases are TGTGCCAGCAGCTTAGATGGCAGGGCAAATCAGCCCCAGCATTTT. It encodes CASSLDGRANQPQHF.

This clone was detected once. This could be a read error, since a much larger clone is one nucleotide away. V usage is TRBV5-6 and J usage is TRBJ1-1; D is undetermined. Trimming shortened V by 4 bases and J by 1 base, and 11 bases separated the two germline ends. This CDR3 is 14 amino acids long. Germline CDR1 SGHDT, CDR2 YYEEEE. CDR3 bases: TGTGCCAGCAGCCTAAATACAGAGAACACTGAAGCTTTCTTT. This gives the protein CASSLNTENTEAFF.

This clone was detected only a few times. The rearrangement links TRBV5-4 to TRBJ2-7, with a weak D call TRBD1 (5 bases). Germline assignment: CDR1 SGHNT and CDR2 YYREEE (reference sequence). Trimming cost V 5 bases and J 3 bases, with 9 bases left between them. The CDR3 has 12 residues. The CDR3 is CASSFTGYEQYF. As DNA, the CDR3 is TGTGCCAGCAGTTTTACAGGCTACGAGCAGTACTTC. Full variable domain (outside the CDR3, taken from reference TRBV5-4 and TRBJ2-7): ETGVTQSPTHLIKTRGQQVTLRCSSQSGHNTVSWYQQALGQGPQFIFQYYREEENGRGNFPPRFSGLQFPNYSSELNVNALELDDSALYLCASSFTGYEQYFGPGTRLTVT.

The chain carries TRBV20-1 and TRBJ1-2; no clear D gene. Between the trimmed V and J ends, which lost 6 bases and 3 bases, there was a span of 5 bases. CDR3 length: 10 amino acids. The germline V gene encodes CDR1 DFQATT and CDR2 SNEGSKA (reference sequence). The CDR3 region has the DNA TGCAGTGCGTACTACTATGGCTACACCTTC. Translating it yields CSAYYYGYTF.

The chain recombines TRBV5-4 with TRBJ2-5; 10 bases are shared with TRBD1. CDR3 length: 15 residues. V dropped 3 bases and J dropped 2; count of bases not matched to a gene: 4. Germline loops: CDR1 SGHNT, CDR2 YYREEE (reference sequence). This CDR3 reads CASSWDRGIQETQYF. The CDR3 bases are TGTGCCAGCAGCTGGGACAGGGGCATTCAAGAGACCCAGTACTTC.

The rearrangement joins TRBV19 to TRBJ2-1, with 13 bases aligning to TRBD2. V shed 8 bases and J 3 bases; nucleotides not matched to a gene: 4. This CDR3 is 15 amino acids long. CDR1 and CDR2 from the germline V gene are LNHDA and SQIVND (reference sequence). DNA of the CDR3: TGTGCCAGTGGACTAGCGGGGGTGCTCTACAATGAGCAGTTCTTC. Translating gives CASGLAGVLYNEQFF.

The chain recombines TRBV2 with TRBJ1-2; 10 bases match TRBD1. This CDR3 is 15 amino acids long. With V trimmed by 6 bases and J by 0 bases, 4 bases remained unmatched. The germline gives CDR1 SNHLY, CDR2 FYNNEI. In DNA form, the CDR3 reads TGTGCCAGCAGGCAGGGACAGGGGTCTAACTATGGCTACACCTTC. Translation gives CASRQGQGSNYGYTF.

This chain connects TRBV4-3 to TRBJ2-3; TRBD2 matches 7 bases. J gave up 6 bases and V 0 bases, and 12 bases lay outside the gene matches. CDR3 length equals 17 residues. Germline lookup yields CDR1 LGHNA and CDR2 YSLEER. The CDR3 loop is CASSQDKTGGLPDTQYF. Written as DNA, the CDR3 is TGCGCCAGCAGCCAAGATAAGACGGGAGGCCTTCCTGATACGCAGTATTTT.

The V gene is TRBV28, the J gene TRBJ1-5, with D perhaps TRBD1 (5 bases). The V end lost 2 bases, the J end lost 0 bases, and 8 bases lay between the germline ends. Germline values: CDR1 MDHEN, CDR2 SYDVKM. The CDR3 has 15 amino acids. This chain's CDR3 is CASSLGGGSNQPQHF. The CDR3 nucleotides read TGTGCCAGCAGTTTAGGGGGGGGTAGCAATCAGCCCCAGCATTTT. Looking up the rest from reference TRBV28 and TRBJ1-5 gives the full variable domain: DVKVTQSSRYLVKRTGEKVFLECVQDMDHENMFWYRQDPGLGLRLIYFSYDVKMKEKGDIPEGYSVSREKKERFSLILESASTNQTSMYLCASSLGGGSNQPQHFGDGTRLSIL.

This clone was seen a few times. This chain links TRBV28 with TRBJ2-7; TRBD2 agrees at 7 bases. This CDR3 region has 12 residues. V trimming: 6 bases; J trimming: 6 bases; junction bases outside the gene matches: 5. Per germline, CDR1 MDHEN and CDR2 SYDVKM. As DNA, the CDR3 is TGTGCCAGCAGCTCTCCGGGGGGCGAGCAGTACTTC. It yields the protein CASSSPGGEQYF.

The chain has TRBV11-2 and TRBJ2-2; 7 nucleotides match TRBD2. CDR1 and CDR2 (germline): SGHAT, FQNNGV. The CDR3 is 16 residues long. V shed 2 bases and J 1 base; nucleotides not matched to a gene: 4. CDR3 in amino acids: CASSLRVAGNTGELFF. CDR3 sequence (DNA): TGTGCCAGCAGCTTAAGGGTAGCGGGGAACACCGGGGAGCTGTTTTTT.

The chain links TRBV27 to TRBJ2-7, with a weak D call TRBD2 (5 bases). This CDR3 has 13 amino acids. The V and J ends lost 2 bases and 6 bases respectively, with 11 bases between them. CDR1 and CDR2 (germline): MNHEY, SMNVEV (reference sequence). The CDR3 protein is CASSLANEGEQYF. CDR3 bases: TGTGCCAGCAGTTTAGCCAACGAGGGCGAGCAGTACTTC.

V usage is TRBV4-1 and J usage is TRBJ1-2; no reliable D call. There are 14 residues in the CDR3. CDR1 and CDR2 from the germline V gene are MGHRA and YSYEKL. Between the trimmed V and J ends, which lost 0 bases and 4 bases, there was a span of 9 bases. CDR3 in DNA: TGCGCCAGCAGCCAAGACCCATCGGGCTATGGCTACACCTTC. It specifies CASSQDPSGYGYTF.

The rearrangement joins TRBV7-2 to TRBJ2-5; TRBD2 aligns across 11 bases. V lost 6 bases, J lost 5 bases, and 5 bases stayed unmatched. Germline assignment: CDR1 SGHTA and CDR2 FQGNSA. The CDR3 is made up of 14 amino acids. CDR3 sequence reads: CASRTSGRLETQYF. The DNA of the CDR3 is TGTGCCAGCAGAACTAGCGGGAGATTGGAGACCCAGTACTTC.

The sample holds a few counts of this clone. J is TRBJ2-1 and V is TRBV9; 8 nucleotides agree with TRBD2. Germline values: CDR1 SGDLS, CDR2 YYNGEE. This CDR3 has 15 amino acids. Trimming at V came to 5 bases and at J to 6 bases, leaving 10 bases not matched to a gene. CDR3 in amino acids: CASRPPGGVVNEQFF. DNA for the CDR3: TGTGCCAGCAGGCCACCCGGGGGGGTGGTCAATGAGCAGTTCTTC.

The chain is built from TRBV28 and TRBJ2-7, with D tentatively TRBD2 (5 bases). The germline V gene has CDR1 MDHEN and CDR2 SYDVKM. This CDR3 is 14 amino acids long. The germline V and J ends were trimmed by 2 bases and 2 bases, with 10 bases remaining between them. CDR3 amino acids: CASSLVGVTYEQYF. Written as DNA, the CDR3 is TGTGCCAGCAGTTTAGTCGGGGTTACCTACGAGCAGTACTTC.

The chain carries TRBV9 and TRBJ2-1; 12 bases align to TRBD2. This CDR3 contains 18 residues. The ends lost 1 base at V and 5 bases at J; junction bases unmatched: 10. Germline-derived CDR1 and CDR2 are SGDLS and YYNGEE. The CDR3 here is CASSVSPSGRAGDNEQFF. CDR3 sequence (DNA): TGTGCCAGCAGCGTAAGTCCTAGCGGGAGGGCCGGGGACAATGAGCAGTTCTTC.

The sample holds a few counts of this clone. The rearrangement links TRBV27 to TRBJ1-1; D not certain. Looked up from germline, CDR1 is MNHEY and CDR2 is SMNVEV (reference sequence). V lost 6 bases, J lost 4 bases, and 12 bases lay in between. This CDR3 is 13 amino acids long. CDR3 amino acids: CASSPNRGTEAFF. CDR3 DNA sequence: TGTGCCAGCAGCCCAAACCGGGGCACTGAAGCTTTCTTT.

The chain couples TRBV5-1 to TRBJ2-1, with 13 nucleotides matching TRBD2. This CDR3 has 16 amino acids. After removal of 4 bases from V and 9 bases from J, the junction contained 10 bases not matched to a gene. Germline V gene sequence: CDR1 SGHRS, CDR2 YFSETQ. The CDR3 region is CASSPRTSGSGGEQFF. In nucleotides, the CDR3 is TGCGCCAGCAGCCCGAGGACTAGCGGGAGTGGGGGTGAGCAGTTCTTC.

This chain uses TRBV6-5 with TRBJ1-1; TRBD1 matches 7 bases. Per the germline V gene, CDR1 is MNHEY and CDR2 is SVGAGI. The J segment lost 3 bases and the V segment lost 0 bases, leaving 7 bases of the junction unmatched. The CDR3 runs 16 residues. The CDR3 bases are TGTGCCAGCAGTTACTCGATCAACCAGGGGGACACTGAAGCTTTCTTT. Translating gives CASSYSINQGDTEAFF.

Here the CDR3 DNA reads TGCGCCAGCAGCTTGGGCGGTAGTTTGTACGAGCAGTACTTC. As protein: CASSLGGSLYEQYF. The chain is built from TRBV5-1 and TRBJ2-7; the D is unclear. The CDR3 is 14 amino acids. In germline, CDR1 is SGHRS, CDR2 YFSETQ. V lost 0 bases and J lost 4, with 11 bases in between.

V and J are TRBV4-2 and TRBJ2-1, with 10 nucleotides matching TRBD2. The germline V gene encodes CDR1 LGHNA and CDR2 YNFKEQ. There are 15 residues in the CDR3. V shed 0 bases and J 10 bases; nucleotides not matched to a gene: 6. CDR3 residues: CASSQDPAGGQEQFF. CDR3 bases: TGTGCCAGCAGCCAAGATCCAGCGGGGGGGCAGGAGCAGTTCTTC.

For the CDR3, the DNA is TGTGCCAGCAGCTTAGCGTCGACTAGCGGGAGAGAGACCCAGTACTTC. This gives the protein CASSLASTSGRETQYF. The V gene is TRBV7-2, the J gene TRBJ2-5; 12 nucleotides align to TRBD2. CDR1 is SGHTA, CDR2 FQGNSA, per germline. The CDR3 contains 16 residues. Trimming cost V 0 bases and J 4 bases; bases outside gene matches: 3.

The genes are TRBV27 and TRBJ2-3; D ambiguous. CDR1 and CDR2 from the germline V gene are MNHEY and SMNVEV (reference sequence). V was clipped by 6 bases and J by 0 bases, with 10 bases between them. This CDR3 comprises 14 residues. CDR3 coding DNA: TGTGCCAGCAGCCTATACTCCAGCACAGATACGCAGTATTTT. Translating it yields CASSLYSSTDTQYF.

The chain links TRBV9 to TRBJ2-1; 7 nucleotides line up with TRBD1. The ends lost 4 bases at V and 13 bases at J; junction bases unmatched: 8. Per the germline V gene, CDR1 is SGDLS and CDR2 is YYNGEE. The CDR3 runs to 12 residues. The CDR3 loop is CASSPYRGHQFF. The CDR3 nucleotides read TGTGCCAGCAGCCCTTACAGGGGCCACCAGTTCTTC.

The rearrangement uses TRBV7-2 and TRBJ1-4; D is ambiguous. V lost 0 bases, J lost 4 bases, and 6 bases lay in between. This CDR3 spans 14 amino acids. Germline assignment: CDR1 SGHTA and CDR2 FQGNSA. The DNA of the CDR3 is TGTGCCAGCAGCTTAGCGTCGGGTAATGAAAAACTGTTTTTT. This encodes CASSLASGNEKLFF.

The chain joins TRBV28 to TRBJ2-5; TRBD1 matches 9 bases. This CDR3 region has 13 residues. Germline V gene sequence: CDR1 MDHEN, CDR2 SYDVKM. The V and J ends lost 7 bases and 5 bases, in that order; junction bases with no gene match: 5. This CDR3 reads CASTLQGAETQYF. The CDR3 DNA sequence: TGTGCCAGCACCCTACAGGGGGCGGAGACCCAGTACTTC.

This clone has just a few counts. The rearrangement uses TRBV2 and TRBJ2-2, with 8 bases lining up with TRBD1. Losses at the gene ends were 5 bases for V and 1 base for J; bases not matched to a gene: 12. Germline V gene data show CDR1 as SNHLY and CDR2 as FYNNEI. The CDR3 loop spans 18 amino acids. The CDR3 region is CASSYFREGTGNTGELFF. CDR3 coding DNA: TGTGCCAGCAGTTACTTTAGAGAAGGGACAGGGAACACCGGGGAGCTGTTTTTT. The complete variable domain, with remaining parts taken from reference TRBV2 and TRBJ2-2, reads EPEVTQTPSHQVTQMGQEVILRCVPISNHLYFYWYRQILGQKVEFLVSFYNNEISEKSEIFDDQFSVERPDGSNFTLKIRSTKLEDSAMYFCASSYFREGTGNTGELFFGEGSRLTVL.

The V gene is TRBV5-1, the J gene TRBJ2-5; 12 bases match TRBD2. The CDR3 is 19 residues long. Germline lookup yields CDR1 SGHRS and CDR2 YFSETQ. V shed 0 bases, J shed 0 bases, and the junction held 9 bases outside the gene matches. This CDR3 reads CASSLVLAGGPGYQETQYF. The CDR3, as DNA: TGCGCCAGCAGCTTGGTTCTAGCGGGAGGGCCAGGGTACCAAGAGACCCAGTACTTC.